This T cell receptor beta chain was recorded in a study of radiotherapy plus CTLA-4 blockade in lung cancer. As for the study in general: With 25% to 40% of patients having disease control, objective responses were seen in about 17%. Whole-study findings and limits: Among blood TCR repertoires after radiotherapy plus ipilimumab, tumor-derived clones expanded. Reports state that early shifts in blood T cell clones, with interferon-beta, best predicted response.

About this clone: Its antigen is still unknown.

Germline V gene data show CDR1 as SGHRS and CDR2 as YFSETQ. The ends were cut back, 0 bases at V and 1 base at J, with 14 bases in the middle. CDR3 length equals 16 residues. Method: immunoSEQ multiplex PCR; TCRdb's copy keeps in-frame clones and lacks some. The repertoire has about 78,000 clones, about 86% of them found once; the top ten carry just over 2%. Enrolled patients, whose metastatic non-small-cell lung cancer was chemo-refractory, received focal radiation plus CTLA-4 blockade with ipilimumab. J is TRBJ2-7 and V is TRBV5-1, with a tentative D call TRBD2 (6 bases). The clonotype originates from a human donor with non-small cell lung cancer who had a partial response to radiotherapy plus ipilimumab. The sample was peripheral blood, taken from a patient treated with radiotherapy plus ipilimumab. CDR3 in amino acids: CASSLGATSISYEQYF. DNA of the CDR3: TGCGCCAGCAGCTTGGGGGCTACTAGCATTTCCTACGAGCAGTACTTC. Filled out from reference TRBV5-1 and TRBJ2-7, the complete variable domain reads KAGVTQTPRYLIKTRGQQVTLSCSPISGHRSVSWYQQTPGQGLQFLFEYFSETQRNKGNFPGRFSGRQFSNSRSEMNVSTLELGDSALYLCASSLGATSISYEQYFGPGTRLTVT.